This T cell receptor (beta chain) was retrieved from a study of Tregs in tolerant kidney transplant recipients. Whole-study findings and limits: This study did not directly address biological reproducibility.

This clone was observed a handful of times. What it binds is unknown. With 10 bases removed from V and 9 bases from J, the gap between germline ends came to 16 bases. Germline assignment: CDR1 SGHTA and CDR2 FQGNSA. This CDR3 has 13 residues. Measured with immunoSEQ multiplex PCR; TCRdb has only the in-frame clones, and not every one. The sample lists over 55,000 clones; 65% to 85% were seen once. V usage is TRBV7-2 and J usage is TRBJ1-6, with D perhaps TRBD1 (5 bases). The receptor was isolated from a human donor in good health. The sample consisted of CD4+ T cells from blood. The CDR3 here is CATQGEMGSPLHF. CDR3 bases: TGTGCCACCCAGGGAGAAATGGGTTCACCCCTCCACTTT.